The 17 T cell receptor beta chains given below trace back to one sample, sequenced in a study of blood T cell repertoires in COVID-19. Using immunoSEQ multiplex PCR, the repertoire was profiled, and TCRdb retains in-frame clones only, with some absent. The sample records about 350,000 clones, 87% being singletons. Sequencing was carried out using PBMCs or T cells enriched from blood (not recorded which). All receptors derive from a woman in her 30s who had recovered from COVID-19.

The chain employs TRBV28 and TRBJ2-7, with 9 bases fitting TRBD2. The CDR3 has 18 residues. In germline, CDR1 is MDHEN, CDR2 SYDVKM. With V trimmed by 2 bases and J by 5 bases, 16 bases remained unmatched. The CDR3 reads CASSLRPLLAGGLDEQYF. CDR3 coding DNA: TGTGCCAGCAGTTTACGCCCCCTCTTGGCGGGGGGGCTCGACGAGCAGTACTTC.

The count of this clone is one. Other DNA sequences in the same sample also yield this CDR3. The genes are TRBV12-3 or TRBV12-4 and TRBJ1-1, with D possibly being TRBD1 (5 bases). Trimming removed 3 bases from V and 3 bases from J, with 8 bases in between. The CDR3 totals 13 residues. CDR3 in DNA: TGTGCCAGCAGTTTGGGGGGAGACACTGAAGCTTTCTTT. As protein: CASSLGGDTEAFF.

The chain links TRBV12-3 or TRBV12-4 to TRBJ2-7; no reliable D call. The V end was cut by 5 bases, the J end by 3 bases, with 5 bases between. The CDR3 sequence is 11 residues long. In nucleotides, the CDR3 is TGTGCCAGCAGTCGTTACTACGAGCAGTACTTC. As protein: CASSRYYEQYF.

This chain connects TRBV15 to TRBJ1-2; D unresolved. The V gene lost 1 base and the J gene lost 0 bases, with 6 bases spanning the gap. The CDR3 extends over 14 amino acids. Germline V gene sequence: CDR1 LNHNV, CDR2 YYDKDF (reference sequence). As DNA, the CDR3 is TGTGCCACCAGCAGAGGAGGCACTAACTATGGCTACACCTTC. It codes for CATSRGGTNYGYTF.

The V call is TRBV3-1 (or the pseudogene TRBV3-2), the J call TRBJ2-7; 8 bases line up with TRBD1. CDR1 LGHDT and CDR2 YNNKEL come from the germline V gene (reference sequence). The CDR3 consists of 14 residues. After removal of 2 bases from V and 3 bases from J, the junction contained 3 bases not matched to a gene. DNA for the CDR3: TGTGCCAGCAGCCAAACAGGGGGAGTCTACGAGCAGTACTTC. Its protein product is CASSQTGGVYEQYF.

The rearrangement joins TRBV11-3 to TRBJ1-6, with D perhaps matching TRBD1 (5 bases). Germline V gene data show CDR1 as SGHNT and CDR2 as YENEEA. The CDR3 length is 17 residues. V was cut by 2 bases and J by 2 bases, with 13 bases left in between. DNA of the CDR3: TGTGCCAGCAGCTTATATGCGCAGGGTGCCTATAATTCACCCCTCCACTTT. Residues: CASSLYAQGAYNSPLHF.

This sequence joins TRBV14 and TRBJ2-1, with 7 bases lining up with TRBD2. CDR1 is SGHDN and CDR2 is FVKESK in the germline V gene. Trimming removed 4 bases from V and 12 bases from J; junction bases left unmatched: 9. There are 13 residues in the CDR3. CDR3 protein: CASSPIRLAGQFF. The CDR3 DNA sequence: TGTGCCAGCAGCCCCATTCGACTAGCCGGGCAGTTCTTC. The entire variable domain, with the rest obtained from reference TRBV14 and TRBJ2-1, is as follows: EAGVTQFPSHSVIEKGQTVTLRCDPISGHDNLYWYRRVMGKEIKFLLHFVKESKQDESGMPNNRFLAERTGGTYSTLKVQPAELEDSGVYFCASSPIRLAGQFFGPGTRLTVL.

The CDR3 is CASSLGQARTDTQYF. CDR3 DNA: TGCGCCAGCAGCTTGGGACAGGCACGCACAGATACGCAGTATTTT. V is TRBV5-1 and J is TRBJ2-3; possibly TRBD1 for D (6 bases). Per germline, CDR1 SGHRS and CDR2 YFSETQ. V was pared by 0 bases and J by 1 base, with 9 bases between. This CDR3 spans 15 amino acids.

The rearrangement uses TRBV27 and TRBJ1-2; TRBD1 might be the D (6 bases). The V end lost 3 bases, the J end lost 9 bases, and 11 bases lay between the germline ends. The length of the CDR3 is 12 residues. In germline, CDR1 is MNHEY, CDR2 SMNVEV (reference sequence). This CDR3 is CASSFRGASYTF. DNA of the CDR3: TGTGCCAGCAGTTTCAGGGGAGCGAGCTACACCTTC.

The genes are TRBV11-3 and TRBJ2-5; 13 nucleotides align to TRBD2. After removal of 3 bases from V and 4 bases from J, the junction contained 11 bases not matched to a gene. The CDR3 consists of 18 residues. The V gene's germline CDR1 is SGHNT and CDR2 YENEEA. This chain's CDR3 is CASSLGLAGWPLSETQYF. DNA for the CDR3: TGTGCCAGCAGCTTGGGACTAGCGGGGTGGCCGTTGTCAGAGACCCAGTACTTC. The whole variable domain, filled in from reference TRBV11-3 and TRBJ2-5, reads EAGVVQSPRYKIIEKKQPVAFWCNPISGHNTLYWYLQNLGQGPELLIRYENEEAVDDSQLPKDRFSAERLKGVDSTLKIQPAELGDSAVYLCASSLGLAGWPLSETQYFGPGTRLLVL.

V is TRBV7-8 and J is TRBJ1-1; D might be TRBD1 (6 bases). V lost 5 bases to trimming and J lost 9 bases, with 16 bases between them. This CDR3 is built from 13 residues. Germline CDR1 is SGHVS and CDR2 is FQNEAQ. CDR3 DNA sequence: TGTGCCAGCAGCCGAATTCAGGGGATTCAAGCTTTCTTT. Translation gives CASSRIQGIQAFF.

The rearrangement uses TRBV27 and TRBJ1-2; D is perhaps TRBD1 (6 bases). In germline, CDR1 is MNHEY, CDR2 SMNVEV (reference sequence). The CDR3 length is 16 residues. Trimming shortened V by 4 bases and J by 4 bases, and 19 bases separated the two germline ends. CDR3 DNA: TGTGCCAGCAGTTCCACAACCCGGGGGGCAGGCTATGGCTACACCTTC. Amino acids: CASSSTTRGAGYGYTF.

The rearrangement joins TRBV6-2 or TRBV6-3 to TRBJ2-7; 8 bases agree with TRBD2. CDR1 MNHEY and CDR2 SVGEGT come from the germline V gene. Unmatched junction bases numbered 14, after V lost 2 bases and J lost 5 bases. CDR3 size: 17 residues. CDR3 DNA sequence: TGTGCCAGCAGTTACCAGCGGGGGCTTTCCAGAGTAAACGAGCAGTACTTC. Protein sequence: CASSYQRGLSRVNEQYF.

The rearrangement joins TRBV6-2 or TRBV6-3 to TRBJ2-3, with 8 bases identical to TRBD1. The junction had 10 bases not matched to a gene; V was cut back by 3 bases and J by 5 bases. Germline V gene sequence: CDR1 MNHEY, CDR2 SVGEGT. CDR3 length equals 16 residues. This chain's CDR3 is CASSYPTGDEEDTQYF. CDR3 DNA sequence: TGTGCCAGCAGTTATCCGACAGGGGATGAGGAAGATACGCAGTATTTT.

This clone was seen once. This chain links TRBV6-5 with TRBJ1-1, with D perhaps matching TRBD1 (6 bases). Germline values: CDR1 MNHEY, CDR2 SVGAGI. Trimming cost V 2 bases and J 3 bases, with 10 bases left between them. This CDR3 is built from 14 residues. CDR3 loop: CASSYGGADTEAFF. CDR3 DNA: TGTGCCAGCAGTTACGGGGGGGCCGACACTGAAGCTTTCTTT.

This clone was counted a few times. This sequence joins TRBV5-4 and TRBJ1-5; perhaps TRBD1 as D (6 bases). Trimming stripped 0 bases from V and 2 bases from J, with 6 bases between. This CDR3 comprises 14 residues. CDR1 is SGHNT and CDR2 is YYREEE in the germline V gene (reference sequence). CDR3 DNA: TGTGCCAGCAGCTTGGAGGGGGGCAATCAGCCCCAGCATTTT. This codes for CASSLEGGNQPQHF.

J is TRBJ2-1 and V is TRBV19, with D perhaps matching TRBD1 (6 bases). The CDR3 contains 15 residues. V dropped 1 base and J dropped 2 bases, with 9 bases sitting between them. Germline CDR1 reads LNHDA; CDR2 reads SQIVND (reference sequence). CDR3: CASSIGRGAYNEQFF. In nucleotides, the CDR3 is TGTGCCAGTAGTATAGGCAGGGGAGCCTACAATGAGCAGTTCTTC. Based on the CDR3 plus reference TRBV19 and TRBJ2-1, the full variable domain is DGGITQSPKYLFRKEGQNVTLSCEQNLNHDAMYWYRQDPGQGLRLIYYSQIVNDFQKGDIAEGYSVSREKKESFPLTVTSAQKNPTAFYLCASSIGRGAYNEQFFGPGTRLTVL.